The rows below give T cell receptor beta chains drawn from one sample of a study of shared clonotypes between healthy human individuals. Sequenced by immunoSEQ multiplex PCR; TCRdb stores in-frame clones only, minus some. The sample yields fewer than 650,000 clones, around 80% seen once. What was sequenced was PBMCs. The receptors here all came from a woman in her 40s in good health. Some clones in this sample may be carry-over from other donors' samples. Both conserved end residues are part of each CDR3. D genes are given only for firm matches. Clone sizes are given selectively: once, few, many, or a class where the clone is expanded.

cdr3_aa | cdr3_length | d_call | v_call | clone_size
CASSFGTGAYEQYF | 14 | TRBD1 | TRBV28 | -
CASSEYRYEQYF | 12 | - | TRBV25-1 | -
CASSDTGGAGEAFF | 14 | TRBD1 | TRBV5-1 | many
CASSGRTSGSEQFF | 14 | TRBD2 | TRBV11-2 | many
CASSSLDNLGNTEAFF | 16 | - | TRBV6-6 | -
CASSLVGLVYNEQFF | 15 | TRBD2 | TRBV11-1 | -
CATRTGGSYTF | 11 | TRBD1 | TRBV11-2 | few
CASSPGGEGWKLFF | 14 | TRBD1 | TRBV7-9 | -
CASSRTGVNTEAFF | 14 | TRBD1 | TRBV19 | few
CASSLLGLAANNEQFF | 16 | TRBD2 | TRBV7-3 | -
CASSLGETQYF | 11 | - | TRBV19 | few
CASSSRLVYSTDTQYF | 16 | - | TRBV11-2 | -
CASRPPGAGGYTF | 13 | - | TRBV28 | once
CASSQEAARPYEQYF | 15 | - | TRBV4-2 | -
CASTGQRNQPQHF | 13 | - | TRBV19 | many
CASSLYLGTSGRGEQYF | 17 | TRBD2 | TRBV28 | -
CASSLGRSSYEQYF | 14 | - | TRBV5-6 | once
CASSYLAGATGDTQYF | 16 | TRBD2 | TRBV5-1 | -
CASSLGDFTGTKSYEQYF | 18 | TRBD2 | TRBV5-1 | -
CASSPSLGQSWEQFF | 15 | - | TRBV18 | -
CATSTGGAVPEAFF | 14 | TRBD1 | TRBV10-3 | -
CSVVDEDAGGNEQFF | 15 | - | TRBV29-1 | -
CASSSGTSGTEAFF | 14 | - | TRBV7-3 | -
CASSLFLADEQYF | 13 | - | TRBV5-1 | -
CAWSGGSGRPNEQFF | 15 | TRBD2 | TRBV30 | -
CASSPGLAGRYEQFF | 15 | TRBD2 | TRBV18 | -
CASSEALRAVSYEQYF | 16 | - | TRBV6-1 | -
CASSMRVKGEGPRSYEQYF | 19 | - | TRBV19 | -
CASSKGLAEGAEQFF | 15 | TRBD2 | TRBV2 | few